The T cell receptor beta chain described here comes from a study of blood T cell repertoires in COVID-19. Turning to the study itself: Material from acute and convalescent COVID-19 was sourced from the United States, Italy and Spain. Nucleic acid was either cDNA or gDNA, and it came from T cells, B-cell-depleted T cells, or PBMCs.

Sequencing used immunoSEQ multiplex PCR; TCRdb keeps in-frame clones, though not all of them. The sample has more than 200,000 clones, 75% to 90% seen once; the top ten hold about 2.1%. V was pared by 4 bases and J by 7 bases, with 7 bases of the junction left unmatched. Germline CDR1 is SGHVS and CDR2 is FNYEAQ. This CDR3 has 14 amino acids. This chain connects TRBV7-6 to TRBJ1-2, with TRBD1 identical over 9 bases. This TCR was sampled from a man younger than 40 with active or convalescent COVID-19. The source material was peripheral blood. The CDR3 loop is CASSSGTGRGGYTF. In DNA form, the CDR3 reads TGTGCCAGCAGCTCCGGGACAGGGCGAGGTGGCTACACCTTC.